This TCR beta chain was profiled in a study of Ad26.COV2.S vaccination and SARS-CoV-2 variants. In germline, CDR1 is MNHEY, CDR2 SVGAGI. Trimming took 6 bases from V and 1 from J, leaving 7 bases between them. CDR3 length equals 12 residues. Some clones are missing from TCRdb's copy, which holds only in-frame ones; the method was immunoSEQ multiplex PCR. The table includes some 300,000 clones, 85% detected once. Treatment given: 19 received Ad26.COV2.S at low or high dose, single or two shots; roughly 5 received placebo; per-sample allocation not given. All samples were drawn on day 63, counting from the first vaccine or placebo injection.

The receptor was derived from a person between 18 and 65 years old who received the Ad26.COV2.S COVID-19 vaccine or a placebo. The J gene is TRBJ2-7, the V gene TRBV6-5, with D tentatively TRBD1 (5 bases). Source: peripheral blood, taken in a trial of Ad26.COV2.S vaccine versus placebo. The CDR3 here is CASRAGSYEQYF. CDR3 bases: TGTGCCAGCAGAGCAGGGTCCTACGAGCAGTACTTC.